The 8 T cell receptor beta chains given below trace back to one sample, sequenced in a study of human T cells and chemical hapten exposure. TCRdb processed the RACE reads anew with MiXCR; each CDR3 protein has one entry. The sample contains about 59,000 distinct CDR3 sequences, 11% of which appear only once. Time point here: pre-sensitization, week 0. Described treatment: therapeutic diphenylcyclopropenone sensitization with weekly scalp DPC. Sample: whole blood, taken in connection with sensitization to the hapten diphenylcyclopropenone (DPC). The receptors were sampled from a woman between 35 and 50 years old with alopecia areata. Some clones in this sample may be carry-over from other donors' samples.

The rearrangement uses TRBV4-3 and TRBJ2-3; no clear D gene. CDR3 length: 14 residues. CDR1 and CDR2 (germline): LGHNA, YSLEER. The ends were cut back, 0 bases at V and 2 bases at J, with 6 bases in the middle. CDR3 sequence: CASSQEKITDTQYF. CDR3 nucleotide sequence: TGCGCCAGCAGCCAAGAAAAGATCACAGATACGCAGTATTTT.

Of note for this clonotype: A much larger clonotype is one base distant, so this may be a read error. The V and J genes are TRBV30 and TRBJ2-5, with 9 bases identical to TRBD1. The CDR3 consists of 13 residues. The V gene's germline CDR1 is GTSNPN and CDR2 SVGIG (reference sequence). For the CDR3, the DNA is TGTGCCTTTCGGGACAGGGCCAAAGAGACCCAGAACTTC. It yields the protein CAFRDRAKETQNF.

This clonotype was recorded a few times. The chain couples TRBV20-1 to TRBJ1-5, with D possibly matching TRBD1 (6 bases). CDR3 length: 13 residues. The germline V gene encodes CDR1 DFQATT and CDR2 SNEGSKA (reference sequence). The V end lost 6 bases, the J end lost 2 bases, and 11 bases lay between the germline ends. The CDR3 is CSATRGRNQPQHF. CDR3 sequence (DNA): TGCAGTGCCACGCGGGGGCGCAATCAGCCCCAGCATTTT.

The chain joins TRBV7-9 to TRBJ2-7; tentative D call: TRBD1 (6 bases). The CDR3 is 16 residues long. Germline V gives CDR1 SEHNR, CDR2 FQNEAQ (reference sequence). V lost 5 bases and J 0 bases, leaving 17 bases between the germline ends. DNA for the CDR3: TGTGCCAGCAGCATATACGGGACACTTTACTCCTACGAGCAGTACTTC. It yields the protein CASSIYGTLYSYEQYF.

This clonotype has ten or more counts. This chain links TRBV18 with TRBJ1-5; 8 bases agree with TRBD1. The CDR3 consists of 15 residues. CDR1 and CDR2 from the germline V gene are KGHSH and LQKENI. The V and J ends lost 3 bases and 3 bases, in that order; junction bases with no gene match: 4. The CDR3 reads CASSPATGANQPQHF. DNA for the CDR3: TGTGCCAGCTCACCTGCGACAGGGGCCAATCAGCCCCAGCATTTT.

The sample holds one count of this clonotype. The chain employs TRBV12-5 and TRBJ2-1, with D tentatively TRBD1 (5 bases). Trimming took off 0 bases at V and 2 bases at J, with 14 bases between the two ends. This CDR3 contains 17 residues. Per the germline V gene, CDR1 is LGHNT and CDR2 is FRNRAP. The CDR3 here is CASGLVLGTGTYNEQFF. The DNA for the CDR3 is TGTGCTAGTGGTTTGGTACTGGGTACAGGAACCTACAATGAGCAGTTCTTC.

This clonotype was counted many times. V usage is TRBV28 and J usage is TRBJ2-5; D might be TRBD2 (5 bases). Between the trimmed V and J ends, which lost 5 bases and 4 bases, there was a span of 23 bases. There are 17 residues in the CDR3. The germline CDR1 and CDR2 sequences are MDHEN and SYDVKM. In DNA form, the CDR3 reads TGTGCCAGCAGTCGATATGGGCCGGGGTCTCTGGGAGAGACCCAGTACTTC. Protein: CASSRYGPGSLGETQYF.

The chain recombines TRBV4-1 with TRBJ2-7; possible D gene TRBD2, 5 bases. The CDR3 has 16 amino acids. Germline CDR1 reads MGHRA; CDR2 reads YSYEKL. Trimming removed 0 bases at V and 0 bases at J, with 12 bases between. CDR3 sequence (DNA): TGCGCCAGCAGCCAAGACGGGGTAACAGCCTCCTACGAGCAGTACTTC. Protein sequence: CASSQDGVTASYEQYF.